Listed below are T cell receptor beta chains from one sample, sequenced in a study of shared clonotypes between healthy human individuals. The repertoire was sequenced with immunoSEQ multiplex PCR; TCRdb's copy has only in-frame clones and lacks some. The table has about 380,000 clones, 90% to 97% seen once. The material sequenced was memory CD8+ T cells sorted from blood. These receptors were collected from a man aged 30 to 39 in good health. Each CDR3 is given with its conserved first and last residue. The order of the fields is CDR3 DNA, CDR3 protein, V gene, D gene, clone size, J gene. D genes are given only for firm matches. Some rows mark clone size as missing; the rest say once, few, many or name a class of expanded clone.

cdr3_nt: TGTGCCAGCAGTTACTCAGGGTGGATGAACACTGAAGCTTTCTTT
cdr3_aa: CASSYSGWMNTEAFF
v_call: TRBV6-5
d_call: -
clone_size: -
j_call: TRBJ1-1

cdr3_nt: TGTGCCATCAGTGTACTAGAGACAGATACGCAGTATTTT
cdr3_aa: CAISVLETDTQYF
v_call: TRBV10-3
d_call: -
clone_size: -
j_call: TRBJ2-3

cdr3_nt: TGTGCCAGCAGGACAGCTAGCAATCAGCCCCAGCATTTT
cdr3_aa: CASRTASNQPQHF
v_call: TRBV2
d_call: -
clone_size: once
j_call: TRBJ1-5

cdr3_nt: TGTGCCAGTACAGGGTCCCGGGCTGAAGCTTTCTTT
cdr3_aa: CASTGSRAEAFF
v_call: TRBV28
d_call: -
clone_size: -
j_call: TRBJ1-1

cdr3_nt: TGTGCCAGCAGCCAACGCCTTACCGGGACAGGAGGGTACGAGCAGTACTTC
cdr3_aa: CASSQRLTGTGGYEQYF
v_call: TRBV4-2
d_call: TRBD1
clone_size: -
j_call: TRBJ2-7

cdr3_nt: TGTGCCAGCAGCCGGACTGACGGAAACACCATATATTTT
cdr3_aa: CASSRTDGNTIYF
v_call: TRBV7-9
d_call: -
clone_size: -
j_call: TRBJ1-3

cdr3_nt: TGTGCCAGCAGCTTAGTTGGCGGAGCCCCACAAGAGACCCAGTACTTC
cdr3_aa: CASSLVGGAPQETQYF
v_call: TRBV13
d_call: -
clone_size: -
j_call: TRBJ2-5

cdr3_nt: TGTGCCAGCAGCACGGACAGCTCTGGGGCCAACGTCCTGACTTTC
cdr3_aa: CASSTDSSGANVLTF
v_call: TRBV7-3
d_call: -
clone_size: -
j_call: TRBJ2-6

cdr3_nt: TGTGCCAGCAGAAGCTCAACAGGGGCCCACGAGCAGTACTTC
cdr3_aa: CASRSSTGAHEQYF
v_call: TRBV6-6
d_call: TRBD1
clone_size: -
j_call: TRBJ2-7

cdr3_nt: TGTGCCAGCTCACCTCGGGGCGGGATGGGAGAGACCCAGTACTTC
cdr3_aa: CASSPRGGMGETQYF
v_call: TRBV18
d_call: -
clone_size: -
j_call: TRBJ2-5

cdr3_nt: TGCGCCAGCAGCTTTCGGTCAGGGGTTGGTGCGTACGAGCAGTACTTC
cdr3_aa: CASSFRSGVGAYEQYF
v_call: TRBV5-1
d_call: -
clone_size: -
j_call: TRBJ2-7

cdr3_nt: TGTGCCAGCAGCTCCATCGGGTTATCACAAGAGACCCAGTACTTC
cdr3_aa: CASSSIGLSQETQYF
v_call: TRBV27
d_call: -
clone_size: -
j_call: TRBJ2-5

cdr3_nt: TGTGCCAGCAGTAGAACTAGCTCCTCCTACGAGCAGTACTTC
cdr3_aa: CASSRTSSSYEQYF
v_call: TRBV6-6
d_call: -
clone_size: -
j_call: TRBJ2-7

cdr3_nt: TGTGCCAGCAGCTTAGTCCGGGGCCCTGACTGTCGCGGAAACACCATATATTTT
cdr3_aa: CASSLVRGPDCRGNTIYF
v_call: TRBV7-4
d_call: -
clone_size: -
j_call: TRBJ1-3

cdr3_nt: TGTGCCTGGAGTGTTGAGGGGGCTCAGCCCCAGCATTTT
cdr3_aa: CAWSVEGAQPQHF
v_call: TRBV30
d_call: TRBD1
clone_size: -
j_call: TRBJ1-5

cdr3_nt: TGTGCCAGCAGGGCGGACTCCTACGAGCAGTACTTC
cdr3_aa: CASRADSYEQYF
v_call: TRBV2
d_call: -
clone_size: few
j_call: TRBJ2-7

cdr3_nt: TGCGCCAGCAGCTTGAAGTTCCAAGAGACCCAGTACTTC
cdr3_aa: CASSLKFQETQYF
v_call: TRBV5-1
d_call: -
clone_size: -
j_call: TRBJ2-5

cdr3_nt: TGTGCCAGCAGGCGCCGGTTACAAGAGACCCAGTACTTC
cdr3_aa: CASRRRLQETQYF
v_call: TRBV2
d_call: -
clone_size: -
j_call: TRBJ2-5

cdr3_nt: TGTGCCAGCAGTGAAACTAGCGGGAGGGTCTCGTCCTACAATGAGCAGTTCTTC
cdr3_aa: CASSETSGRVSSYNEQFF
v_call: TRBV6-1
d_call: TRBD2
clone_size: -
j_call: TRBJ2-1

cdr3_nt: TGTGCCAGTAGTCTTGGGGGCACAGATACGCAGTATTTT
cdr3_aa: CASSLGGTDTQYF
v_call: TRBV19
d_call: -
clone_size: -
j_call: TRBJ2-3

cdr3_nt: TGTGCAAGTCGCATTGTGATGACCACACAAAGTCGGGCCAACGTCCTGACTTTC
cdr3_aa: CASRIVMTTQSRANVLTF
v_call: TRBV12-2
d_call: -
clone_size: -
j_call: TRBJ2-6

cdr3_nt: TGCGCCAGCAGCCAAGGGAGCGGGAGATCGCCCGGGGAGCTGTTTTTT
cdr3_aa: CASSQGSGRSPGELFF
v_call: TRBV5-1
d_call: TRBD2
clone_size: -
j_call: TRBJ2-2

cdr3_nt: TGTGCCAGCAAAGCCCCCCGACTAGCGGGAACCTACGAGCAGTACTTC
cdr3_aa: CASKAPRLAGTYEQYF
v_call: TRBV28
d_call: TRBD2
clone_size: -
j_call: TRBJ2-7

cdr3_nt: TGTGCCAGCAGTGGGACAGCTGCATACACCGGGGAGCTGTTTTTT
cdr3_aa: CASSGTAAYTGELFF
v_call: TRBV2
d_call: -
clone_size: -
j_call: TRBJ2-2

cdr3_nt: TGTGCCAGCAGTGATCGAGAGATTGGGACCCAGTACTTC
cdr3_aa: CASSDREIGTQYF
v_call: TRBV2
d_call: -
clone_size: -
j_call: TRBJ2-5

cdr3_nt: TGCGCCAGCAGTTTTGGCGGGACAGATAATCAGCCCCAGCATTTT
cdr3_aa: CASSFGGTDNQPQHF
v_call: TRBV5-1
d_call: TRBD1
clone_size: -
j_call: TRBJ1-5

cdr3_nt: TGTGCCAGCTCGGCTCAGGGTTCTGCCGGGGAGCTGTTTTTT
cdr3_aa: CASSAQGSAGELFF
v_call: TRBV18
d_call: -
clone_size: -
j_call: TRBJ2-2

cdr3_nt: TGTGCCAGCAGCTTAAGGGACACTCCTAACTATGGCTACACCTTC
cdr3_aa: CASSLRDTPNYGYTF
v_call: TRBV7-2
d_call: -
clone_size: -
j_call: TRBJ1-2

cdr3_nt: TGTGCCAGCAGCGTAGGAACTGGGAATGAGCAGTTCTTC
cdr3_aa: CASSVGTGNEQFF
v_call: TRBV9
d_call: -
clone_size: -
j_call: TRBJ2-1

cdr3_nt: TGTGCCAGCAGCTTATTTTTACAGCATGGCTACACCTTC
cdr3_aa: CASSLFLQHGYTF
v_call: TRBV7-9
d_call: -
clone_size: -
j_call: TRBJ1-2

cdr3_nt: TGTGCCAGCAGCTTAAGGCGCACAGGGACCCCTTACAATGAGCAGTTCTTC
cdr3_aa: CASSLRRTGTPYNEQFF
v_call: TRBV7-2
d_call: -
clone_size: -
j_call: TRBJ2-1

cdr3_nt: TGTGCCAGCAGTCCACAGACTAACTATGGCTACACCTTC
cdr3_aa: CASSPQTNYGYTF
v_call: TRBV28
d_call: -
clone_size: -
j_call: TRBJ1-2

cdr3_nt: TGTGCCAGTAGCCGGGACAGGTTCTACGAGCAGTACTTC
cdr3_aa: CASSRDRFYEQYF
v_call: TRBV19
d_call: TRBD1
clone_size: -
j_call: TRBJ2-7

cdr3_nt: TGTGCCAGTAGTAGGGACAGGAACTATGGCTACACCTTC
cdr3_aa: CASSRDRNYGYTF
v_call: TRBV19
d_call: TRBD1
clone_size: -
j_call: TRBJ1-2

cdr3_nt: TGTGCCAGGAACTCTTCGGGCCAAAGCTCCTACGAGCAGTACTTC
cdr3_aa: CARNSSGQSSYEQYF
v_call: TRBV27
d_call: -
clone_size: once
j_call: TRBJ2-7

cdr3_nt: TGCAGCGCCGGACAGGGCAATCAGCCCCAGCATTTT
cdr3_aa: CSAGQGNQPQHF
v_call: TRBV29-1
d_call: TRBD1
clone_size: once
j_call: TRBJ1-5

cdr3_nt: TGTGCCAGCAGCGGAGGGACAACAGATACGCAGTATTTT
cdr3_aa: CASSGGTTDTQYF
v_call: TRBV7-6
d_call: -
clone_size: -
j_call: TRBJ2-3

cdr3_nt: TGCGCCAGCAGCTTGGAAACTAGCGGGAGCGGGACGAATGAGCAGTTCTTC
cdr3_aa: CASSLETSGSGTNEQFF
v_call: TRBV5-1
d_call: TRBD2
clone_size: -
j_call: TRBJ2-1

cdr3_nt: TGTGCCAGCAGCTTGGCAGGTCGGACAGCCCCTGAAGCTTTCTTT
cdr3_aa: CASSLAGRTAPEAFF
v_call: TRBV5-6
d_call: -
clone_size: -
j_call: TRBJ1-1

cdr3_nt: TGTGCCAGCAGTGAGTCGGGGCCCTCCTACGAGCAGTACTTC
cdr3_aa: CASSESGPSYEQYF
v_call: TRBV6-1
d_call: -
clone_size: -
j_call: TRBJ2-7

cdr3_nt: TGTGCCAGCAGCTTTTTTCCGTATAAGGTATCAGGGGTGGCTGAAGCTTTCTTT
cdr3_aa: CASSFFPYKVSGVAEAFF
v_call: TRBV5-4
d_call: -
clone_size: -
j_call: TRBJ1-1

cdr3_nt: TGTGCCAGCAGCTCACACTTATCTAATCAGCCCCAGCATTTT
cdr3_aa: CASSSHLSNQPQHF
v_call: TRBV9
d_call: -
clone_size: -
j_call: TRBJ1-5

cdr3_nt: TGTGCCAGCAGCTTGGCCGGAGGGGCAGGGGCCAACGTCCTGACTTTC
cdr3_aa: CASSLAGGAGANVLTF
v_call: TRBV5-4
d_call: -
clone_size: -
j_call: TRBJ2-6

cdr3_nt: TGTGCCAGCAGCTTAGATGTAGCGGGAGGAGGAGATACGCAGTATTTT
cdr3_aa: CASSLDVAGGGDTQYF
v_call: TRBV7-2
d_call: TRBD2
clone_size: -
j_call: TRBJ2-3

cdr3_nt: TGTGCCAGCAGCTTTCCGTTAGGGATTGAAGCTTTCTTT
cdr3_aa: CASSFPLGIEAFF
v_call: TRBV11-2
d_call: -
clone_size: -
j_call: TRBJ1-1

cdr3_nt: TGCAGCGCCACAGTCTCCGGGGAGCTGTTTTTT
cdr3_aa: CSATVSGELFF
v_call: TRBV29-1
d_call: -
clone_size: -
j_call: TRBJ2-2

cdr3_nt: TGTGCCAGCAGCCTTCCCGGACTGGCCTCCTACGAGCAGTACTTC
cdr3_aa: CASSLPGLASYEQYF
v_call: TRBV28
d_call: -
clone_size: -
j_call: TRBJ2-7

cdr3_nt: TGCGCCAGCCGGACAGGGTATGGCAATCAGCCCCAGCATTTT
cdr3_aa: CASRTGYGNQPQHF
v_call: TRBV10-2
d_call: TRBD1
clone_size: -
j_call: TRBJ1-5

cdr3_nt: TGTGCCAGCAGTTCGGGCCGCTATCGCGTTGCCTCCTACGAGCAGTACTTC
cdr3_aa: CASSSGRYRVASYEQYF
v_call: TRBV28
d_call: -
clone_size: -
j_call: TRBJ2-7

cdr3_nt: TGTGCCACCAGCAGAGATCTCGCTGGAAACACCATATATTTT
cdr3_aa: CATSRDLAGNTIYF
v_call: TRBV15
d_call: -
clone_size: -
j_call: TRBJ1-3

cdr3_nt: TGTGCCAGCGGCCGGGGGTGGAATGAGCAGTTCTTC
cdr3_aa: CASGRGWNEQFF
v_call: TRBV6-1
d_call: -
clone_size: -
j_call: TRBJ2-1

cdr3_nt: TGTGCTAGCAGCTTAGACAGGGAAGATACGCAGTATTTT
cdr3_aa: CASSLDREDTQYF
v_call: TRBV7-7
d_call: TRBD1
clone_size: -
j_call: TRBJ2-3

cdr3_nt: TGTGCCAGCAGGGGGCCCTATGGCTACACCTTC
cdr3_aa: CASRGPYGYTF
v_call: TRBV28
d_call: -
clone_size: -
j_call: TRBJ1-2

cdr3_nt: TGTGCCAGCATGTCGGGACTTGGCAATGAGCAGTTCTTC
cdr3_aa: CASMSGLGNEQFF
v_call: TRBV27
d_call: -
clone_size: once
j_call: TRBJ2-1